The 16 T cell receptor beta chains reported below all come from one sample, sequenced in a study of T-cell memory formation after mild COVID-19. TCRdb reprocessed the 5' RACE reads via MiXCR and lists one record per CDR3 protein. The data show about 200,000 distinct CDR3 sequences, over 9.5% seen once. What was sequenced was PBMCs or a T cell subset sorted from them (not recorded which). These receptors originate from a man between 18 and 35 years old who had mild COVID-19 (a few samples of this study predate the infection). Cell type and time point are not known.

V gene TRBV9 combines with J gene TRBJ2-5; D remains unclear. V was cut by 2 bases and J by 1 base, with 9 bases left in between. This CDR3 has 14 amino acids. CDR1 and CDR2 (germline): SGDLS, YYNGEE. The CDR3 reads CASSVGPIQETQYF. In DNA form, the CDR3 reads TGTGCCAGCAGCGTCGGGCCCATCCAAGAGACCCAGTACTTC.

This clonotype has just a few counts. The V call is TRBV9, the J call TRBJ1-2; D call uncertain. V lost 6 bases, J lost 8 bases, and 11 bases lay in between. The CDR3 loop spans 11 amino acids. From germline, CDR1 is SGDLS and CDR2 YYNGEE. DNA of the CDR3: TGTGCCAGCATTAGTTACGGAGGCTACACCTTC. Amino acid sequence: CASISYGGYTF.

The sample holds many counts of this clonotype. The gene calls are TRBV12-3 or TRBV12-4 and TRBJ2-5; TRBD2 aligns across 12 bases. With 4 bases clipped from V and 2 bases from J, the junction kept 2 bases outside the gene matches. The CDR3 totals 15 residues. The CDR3 sequence: CASSSTSGGQETQYF. The DNA of the CDR3 is TGTGCCAGCAGTTCGACTAGCGGGGGACAAGAGACCCAGTACTTC.

Ten or more counts support this clonotype. V gene TRBV7-6 combines with J gene TRBJ2-1; D ambiguous. This CDR3 is built from 14 residues. Germline values: CDR1 SGHVS, CDR2 FNYEAQ. V was pared by 2 bases and J by 8 bases, with 13 bases between. The CDR3 coding sequence is TGTGCCAGCAGCTTATACTGGGGTGACGATGAGCAGTTCTTC. Translation: CASSLYWGDDEQFF. Combining the CDR3 with reference TRBV7-6 and TRBJ2-1 gives the whole variable domain GAGVSQSPRYKVTKRGQDVALRCDPISGHVSLYWYRQALGQGPEFLTYFNYEAQQDKSGLPNDRFSAERPEGSISTLTIQRTEQRDSAMYRCASSLYWGDDEQFFGPGTRLTVL.

This clonotype appeared a few times. The gene calls are TRBV4-1 and TRBJ2-2; perhaps TRBD2 as D (6 bases). From germline, CDR1 is MGHRA and CDR2 YSYEKL. V gave up 3 bases and J gave up 5 bases, with 16 bases separating them. The length of the CDR3 is 16 residues. CDR3 coding DNA: TGCGCCAGCAGCCATGCTAGCGTCAGAAGGACCGGGGAGCTGTTTTTT. It codes for CASSHASVRRTGELFF.

The gene calls are TRBV7-2 and TRBJ2-7; D gene uncertain. V was trimmed by 5 bases and J by 3 bases, leaving 14 bases between them. This CDR3 is built from 14 residues. From germline, CDR1 is SGHTA and CDR2 FQGNSA. CDR3 residues: CASSNNGVGYEQYF. The CDR3 nucleotides are TGTGCCAGCAGCAACAATGGGGTCGGCTACGAGCAGTACTTC.

The chain joins TRBV2 to TRBJ1-1; weak D call: TRBD1 (5 bases). Germline CDR1 SNHLY, CDR2 FYNNEI. The CDR3 totals 13 residues. Trimming removed 10 bases from V and 0 bases from J, with 12 bases in between. This chain's CDR3 is CANPATVNTEAFF. The CDR3 nucleotides read TGTGCCAACCCAGCGACAGTGAACACTGAAGCTTTCTTT. Variable domain in full (rest from reference TRBV2 and TRBJ1-1): EPEVTQTPSHQVTQMGQEVILRCVPISNHLYFYWYRQILGQKVEFLVSFYNNEISEKSEIFDDQFSVERPDGSNFTLKIRSTKLEDSAMYFCANPATVNTEAFFGQGTRLTVV.

V usage is TRBV5-1 and J usage is TRBJ1-1; D not certain. V lost 0 bases and J lost 1, with 10 bases in between. Germline CDR1 is SGHRS and CDR2 is YFSETQ. This CDR3 has 15 residues. In DNA form, the CDR3 reads TGCGCCAGCAGCTTGGAGGGCATGAGGAACACTGAAGCTTTCTTT. It translates to CASSLEGMRNTEAFF.

This clonotype was detected many times. J is TRBJ2-3 and V is TRBV4-1; tentative D call: TRBD1 (6 bases). CDR1 and CDR2 from the germline V gene are MGHRA and YSYEKL. Trimming left V 0 bases short and J 2 bases short, with 21 bases between. The CDR3 is 19 amino acids. This CDR3 reads CASSQEAPQGQGPTDTQYF. For the CDR3, the DNA is TGCGCCAGCAGCCAAGAAGCCCCCCAGGGACAAGGACCCACAGATACGCAGTATTTT.

This clonotype was counted ten times or more. The chain carries TRBV10-3 and TRBJ2-7, with D maybe TRBD2 (7 bases). Germline CDR1 and CDR2: ENHRY and SYGVKD. The ends were cut back, 3 bases at V and 7 bases at J, with 19 bases in the middle. This CDR3 contains 15 residues. CDR3 in amino acids: CAISDPRGGGAEQYF. DNA of the CDR3: TGTGCCATCAGTGACCCCCGAGGGGGGGGGGCGGAGCAGTACTTC.

This clonotype was recorded a few times. This rearrangement joins TRBV7-2 to TRBJ2-3; 7 bases line up with TRBD1. The germline gives CDR1 SGHTA, CDR2 FQGNSA. The CDR3 runs 15 residues. V was clipped by 5 bases and J by 2 bases; unmatched bases: 7. The CDR3 DNA reads TGTGCCAGCAGCCTTAACAGGGGCGACACAGATACGCAGTATTTT. Translating it yields CASSLNRGDTDTQYF.

This clonotype was counted between two and nine times. The rearrangement joins TRBV5-1 to TRBJ2-2, with unresolved D. The CDR3 covers 13 residues. In germline, CDR1 is SGHRS, CDR2 YFSETQ. Trimming removed 6 bases from V and 1 base from J, with 7 bases in between. CDR3 in amino acids: CASKVGNTGELFF. CDR3 coding DNA: TGCGCCAGCAAGGTGGGGAACACCGGGGAGCTGTTTTTT.

J is TRBJ2-1 and V is TRBV7-7, with 7 bases fitting TRBD2. V dropped 5 bases and J dropped 9; count of bases not matched to a gene: 7. The CDR3 has 13 residues. Looked up from germline, CDR1 is SSHAT and CDR2 is FNYEAQ (reference sequence). The CDR3: CASSLRDYGEQFF. In DNA form, the CDR3 reads TGTGCCAGCAGCCTCCGGGACTACGGTGAGCAGTTCTTC.

The chain employs TRBV2 and TRBJ2-7, with D unresolved. V was cut by 8 bases and J by 6 bases, with 11 bases left in between. In germline, CDR1 is SNHLY, CDR2 FYNNEI. This CDR3 has 11 residues. CDR3 DNA: TGTGCCAGCTCCATTGAGCGCGAGCAGTACGTC. As protein: CASSIEREQYV.

The chain is built from TRBV28 and TRBJ1-2; no clear D. From germline, CDR1 is MDHEN and CDR2 SYDVKM. Trimming removed 3 bases from V and 1 base from J, with 9 bases in between. This CDR3 has 14 residues. The CDR3 is CASSFPGLNYGYTF. The CDR3 nucleotides read TGTGCCAGCAGTTTCCCAGGTCTTAACTATGGCTACACCTTC.

The chain has TRBV5-1 and TRBJ1-2; 7 bases line up with TRBD1. Germline assignment: CDR1 SGHRS and CDR2 YFSETQ. This CDR3 comprises 13 residues. V was clipped by 4 bases and J by 5 bases; unmatched bases: 5. This CDR3 reads CASSTQGGYGYTF. The CDR3 nucleotides read TGCGCCAGCAGCACGCAGGGGGGGTATGGCTACACCTTC.